This T cell receptor (beta chain) derives from a study of blood T cell repertoires in COVID-19. For the study at large: Whether acute or convalescent, the COVID-19 samples came from the United States, Italy and Spain. T cells, B-cell-depleted T cells, or PBMCs supplied cDNA or gDNA.

With 3 bases clipped from V and 8 bases from J, the junction kept 6 bases outside the gene matches. CDR3 length: 15 residues. CDR1 is MNHNS and CDR2 is SASEGT in the germline V gene. In the study's own analysis: Amplification with reference gene primers provided the estimates of nucleated cell counts. Some clones are missing from TCRdb's copy, which holds only in-frame ones; the method was immunoSEQ multiplex PCR. V and J calls and clone size are given by that table; D and trimming were obtained from the DNA. The table has about 140,000 clones, around 73% seen once. The sample comprised peripheral blood. This rearrangement joins TRBV6-1 to TRBJ2-1, with 11 positions matching TRBD2. The sequence was obtained from a woman between 45 and 65 years old with active or convalescent COVID-19. The CDR3 coding sequence is TGTGCCAGCAGTGAGACTAGCGGGACTTCTGATGAGCAGTTCTTC. It translates to CASSETSGTSDEQFF.